The T cell receptor (beta chain) described here comes from a study of CD8 T cells in Susac syndrome. Study-wide results and caveats: That the number of individuals in its TCR sequencing and HLA analysis was relatively small was acknowledged by the study.

Reverse transcription of about 0.5 to 1 ug RNA was carried out with random hexamers. TCRdb reanalysed the immunoSEQ multiplex PCR reads using MiXCR and keeps one entry per CDR3 protein. Of about 180,000 distinct CDR3 sequences listed, around 95% are singletons. V was pared by 5 bases and J by 10 bases, with 13 bases of the junction left unmatched. CDR1 MNHNY and CDR2 SVGAGI come from the germline V gene (reference sequence). The CDR3 extends over 15 amino acids. FACS enriched CD8+ TEMRA cells, while bulk CD8+ and CD4+ were negatively isolated. Comment on this clonotype: Antigen: not known.

The rearrangement links TRBV6-6 to TRBJ2-1, with 8 positions matching TRBD2. The sequenced material came from CD8+ T cells from PBMCs. The origin of this receptor is a human donor with multiple sclerosis. The CDR3, as DNA: TGTGCCAGCAGTACTACTAGCGGTCCCCAGACGGAGCAGTTCTTC. It encodes CASSTTSGPQTEQFF.